The rows below give T cell receptor beta chains drawn from one sample of a study of human CD8 memory T cell subsets. TCRdb reprocessed the 5' RACE reads; each CDR3 protein has one entry and no DNA is given. The listing contains about 12,000 distinct CDR3 sequences. The sequencing input was CD8+ T cells from PBMCs. These TCRs come from a human donor in good health. The CDR3 runs from the conserved cysteine through the conserved F or W. The order of the fields is clone size, J gene, V gene, CDR3 protein. Only some rows state a clone size, as once, few, many or a class for expanded clones.

-,TRBJ2-1,TRBV4-3,CASSQDGGSYNEQFF
-,TRBJ2-2,TRBV4-3,CASSQERGLNTGELFF
-,TRBJ2-3,TRBV12-3/TRBV12-4,CASRTIEDTQYF
-,TRBJ1-1,TRBV7-2,CASSPPTGVTEAFF
-,TRBJ2-1,TRBV27,CASSLNFRLARSSYNEQFF
-,TRBJ2-7,TRBV7-2,CASSLPRDFVYEQYF
-,TRBJ2-1,TRBV6-5,CASSSGGHEQFF
-,TRBJ2-5,TRBV6-2/TRBV6-3,CASIYRGQETQYF
medium-sized,TRBJ1-6,TRBV7-2,CASSLFPGNNSPLHF
-,TRBJ1-4,TRBV5-4,CASSLWQGPATNEKLFF
-,TRBJ1-2,TRBV11-2,CASSLGGGQANGYTF
-,TRBJ1-2,TRBV7-9,CASSSRDRALGGYTF
-,TRBJ2-7,TRBV14,CASSQEVQGVEQYF
-,TRBJ2-2,TRBV7-9,CASSSQREGPTGELFF
-,TRBJ1-2,TRBV12-3/TRBV12-4,CASSLALKGTWYGYTF
-,TRBJ1-1,TRBV12-3/TRBV12-4,CASSLQGIGEAFF
-,TRBJ2-3,TRBV7-2,CASSLEGTSGGLTDTQYF
-,TRBJ2-7,TRBV3-1,CASSQLGETYEQYF
-,TRBJ2-3,TRBV9,CASSVVGRQADTQYF